A selection of T cell receptor beta chains follows, all from one sample in a study of blood T cell repertoires in COVID-19. Assay used: immunoSEQ multiplex PCR; TCRdb lists only in-frame clones, some missing. Seen here are around 40,000 clones, roughly 86% observed once, and the top ten hold approximately 14%. Sequenced: peripheral blood. These receptors were collected from a human donor in a cohort sampled during active COVID-19. Both conserved end residues are part of each CDR3. The D gene is left open where the match is weak. Rows may omit the clone size; those that give it use once, few, many or a size class.

CASSLDRNTGELFF,TGTGCCAGCAGCCTCGACAGGAACACCGGGGAGCTGTTTTTT,.,TRBJ2-2,TRBV6-5,.
CASSLEGELRGYTF,TGCGCCAGCAGCTTAGAGGGGGAATTGCGAGGCTACACCTTC,.,TRBJ1-2,TRBV5-1,.
CASSLGHQYNEQFF,TGTGCCAGCAGCCTGGGACACCAATACAATGAGCAGTTCTTC,.,TRBJ2-1,TRBV9,.
CASSSSGLSGYTF,TGTGCCAGCAGTTCGTCAGGGCTTAGTGGCTACACCTTC,.,TRBJ1-2,TRBV12-3/TRBV12-4,.
CASSQQGQGLAYEQYF,TGCGCCAGCAGCCAGCAAGGCCAGGGCCTGGCCTACGAGCAGTACTTC,.,TRBJ2-7,TRBV4-1,.
CASSFVGGRTEAFF,TGTGCCAGCAGCTTTGTGGGGGGACGTACTGAAGCTTTCTTT,.,TRBJ1-1,TRBV6-2/TRBV6-3,.
CASSQEAAQGIQYF,TGTGCCAGCAGCCAAGAGGCTGCCCAGGGCATTCAGTACTTC,.,TRBJ2-4,TRBV3-1/TRBV3-2,.
CASSEAGTSFSGANVLTF,TGTGCCAGCAGCGAGGCCGGGACTAGCTTTTCTGGGGCCAACGTCCTGACTTTC,.,TRBJ2-6,TRBV7-2,TRBD2
CASSEGDYGYTF,TGTGCCAGCAGTGAGGGTGACTATGGCTACACCTTC,.,TRBJ1-2,TRBV6-2/TRBV6-3,.
CASSLVLAGVPYEQYF,TGTGCCAGCAGCTTAGTTCTAGCGGGGGTACCCTACGAGCAGTACTTC,.,TRBJ2-7,TRBV7-2,TRBD2
CASTELSTDTQYF,TGTGCCAGCACCGAACTTTCCACAGATACGCAGTATTTT,.,TRBJ2-3,TRBV2,.
CASSLGGFDNEQFF,TGTGCCAGCAGCTTAGGAGGGTTCGACAATGAGCAGTTCTTC,once,TRBJ2-1,TRBV7-2,.
CASNLGTGNGYTF,TGTGCCAGTAACCTTGGGACAGGTAATGGCTACACCTTC,.,TRBJ1-2,TRBV28,TRBD1
CAWSVRVRETQYF,TGTGCCTGGAGTGTACGAGTTCGGGAGACCCAGTACTTC,.,TRBJ2-5,TRBV30,.
CASSGRTEYGYTF,TGTGCCAGCAGTGGCAGGACAGAATATGGCTACACCTTC,.,TRBJ1-2,TRBV13,.
CASSFNEGGNQPQHF,TGTGCCAGCAGCTTTAACGAAGGGGGCAATCAGCCCCAGCATTTT,.,TRBJ1-5,TRBV5-5,.
CSVDHRGLNEQFF,TGCAGCGTTGACCACAGGGGGCTCAATGAGCAGTTCTTC,.,TRBJ2-1,TRBV29-1,TRBD1
CASSDRANTEAFF,TGTGCCAGCTCGGACAGGGCGAACACTGAAGCTTTCTTT,.,TRBJ1-1,TRBV2,TRBD1
CSASSGQGLETQYF,TGCAGTGCTAGTTCGGGACAGGGGCTGGAGACCCAGTACTTC,.,TRBJ2-5,TRBV20-1,TRBD1
CASSPDRGRGAGYTF,TGCGCCAGCAGCCCCGACAGGGGGCGCGGAGCCGGCTACACCTTC,.,TRBJ1-2,TRBV4-3,TRBD1
CASSAQEGTTGSPLHF,TGTGCCAGCAGTGCACAGGAGGGAACCACTGGTTCACCCCTCCACTTT,.,TRBJ1-6,TRBV2,.
CASSEGVNHAQHF,TGTGCCAGCAGCGAAGGGGTAAATCATGCCCAGCATTTT,few,TRBJ1-5,TRBV9,.
CASGLIQGSEAFF,TGTGCTAGTGGTTTGATACAGGGGTCTGAAGCTTTCTTT,.,TRBJ1-1,TRBV12-5,TRBD1
CASSQEWLAGYNEQFF,TGCGCCAGCAGCCAAGAATGGCTAGCGGGCTACAATGAGCAGTTCTTC,.,TRBJ2-1,TRBV4-3,TRBD2
CASSPRLAGGPGYNEQFF,TGTGCCAGCAGCCCGAGACTAGCGGGGGGGCCTGGGTACAATGAGCAGTTCTTC,.,TRBJ2-1,TRBV13,TRBD2
CASSGMWHEQYF,TGTGCCAGCAGTGGCATGTGGCACGAGCAGTACTTC,.,TRBJ2-7,TRBV27,.
CASSPRTDISPLHF,TGTGCCAGCAGTCCCAGGACAGACATTTCACCCCTCCACTTT,.,TRBJ1-6,TRBV27,.
CASSPNDRNNEQYF,TGTGCCAGCAGCCCTAACGACAGGAACAACGAGCAGTACTTC,.,TRBJ2-7,TRBV6-6,.
CASSFSAGTVRGEQFF,TGTGCCAGCAGCTTTAGTGCCGGGACAGTACGTGGTGAGCAGTTCTTC,.,TRBJ2-1,TRBV7-9,TRBD1
CASSYAEANQPQHF,TGTGCCAGCAGTTATGCGGAGGCCAATCAGCCCCAGCATTTT,.,TRBJ1-5,TRBV6-6,.
CASSPTSENTEAFF,TGTGCCAGCAGCCCAACCTCAGAGAACACTGAAGCTTTCTTT,.,TRBJ1-1,TRBV9,.
CASSQEAHRAVYEQYF,TGCGCCAGCAGCCAAGAGGCCCACAGGGCAGTCTACGAGCAGTACTTC,.,TRBJ2-7,TRBV4-3,.
CASSSLVAGVKETQYF,TGTGCCAGCAGTTCGCTGGTAGCGGGGGTAAAAGAGACCCAGTACTTC,.,TRBJ2-5,TRBV27,TRBD2
CAISSGGLQPQHF,TGTGCCATCAGTTCGGGGGGCCTGCAGCCCCAGCATTTT,.,TRBJ1-5,TRBV10-3,.
CASSPPGQPNQPQHF,TGTGCCAGCTCACCTCCGGGACAGCCTAATCAGCCCCAGCATTTT,.,TRBJ1-5,TRBV18,TRBD1
CASSLQVYEQYF,TGTGCCAGCAGCTTACAGGTCTACGAGCAGTACTTC,.,TRBJ2-7,TRBV7-8,.
CASSPQGVGNTEAFF,TGTGCCAGCAGTCCACAGGGAGTAGGGAACACTGAAGCTTTCTTT,.,TRBJ1-1,TRBV6-2/TRBV6-3,.
CASSLTIMARGNYGYTF,TGTGCCAGCAGCTTAACAATAATGGCCAGGGGAAACTATGGCTACACCTTC,.,TRBJ1-2,TRBV7-3,.
CASRQGQGNSPLHF,TGTGCCAGTAGGCAGGGACAGGGCAATTCACCCCTCCACTTT,.,TRBJ1-6,TRBV19,TRBD1
CASSVGGAGANVLTF,TGTGCCAGCAGCGTAGGAGGTGCGGGGGCCAACGTCCTGACTTTC,.,TRBJ2-6,TRBV9,.
CASSLYTGGKDSPLHF,TGTGCCAGCAGCCTATATACAGGGGGTAAGGATTCACCCCTCCACTTT,.,TRBJ1-6,TRBV7-2,TRBD1
CASSLAGSYSPLHF,TGTGCCAGCAGCTTAGCGGGCAGTTATTCACCCCTCCACTTT,.,TRBJ1-6,TRBV7-2,.
CAWSGQTGGELFF,TGTGCCTGGAGTGGACAGACGGGCGGGGAGCTGTTTTTT,once,TRBJ2-2,TRBV30,.
CASSATGLAGGAPDTQYF,TGTGCCAGCAGCGCCACGGGACTAGCGGGGGGGGCGCCAGATACGCAGTATTTT,.,TRBJ2-3,TRBV7-2,TRBD2
CASSQGRVGYGYTF,TGCGCCAGCAGCCAAGGCAGGGTCGGCTATGGCTACACCTTC,.,TRBJ1-2,TRBV4-1,.
CASSGTTSGGANEQFF,TGCGCCAGCAGTGGGACTACTAGCGGGGGGGCAAATGAGCAGTTCTTC,once,TRBJ2-1,TRBV10-2,TRBD2
CASSSPGTGMNTEAFF,TGTGCCAGCAGTAGTCCCGGGACAGGAATGAACACTGAAGCTTTCTTT,.,TRBJ1-1,TRBV2,TRBD1
CASSERGFETQYF,TGTGCCAGCAGCGAGCGGGGGTTTGAGACCCAGTACTTC,.,TRBJ2-5,TRBV5-6,TRBD2
CSASSGVNQPQHF,TGCAGTGCTAGTTCAGGGGTGAATCAGCCCCAGCATTTT,.,TRBJ1-5,TRBV20-1,.
CSVGDRANEKLFF,TGCAGCGTTGGGGACAGGGCTAATGAAAAACTGTTTTTT,.,TRBJ1-4,TRBV29-1,TRBD1
CASSQGSSGGYNEQFF,TGTGCCAGCAGCCAGGGATCGAGCGGGGGGTACAATGAGCAGTTCTTC,.,TRBJ2-1,TRBV3-1/TRBV3-2,TRBD2